This T cell receptor beta chain was sequenced for a study of technical replicates of blood from several donors. Germline V gives CDR1 MNHNS, CDR2 SASEGT. This CDR3 contains 13 residues. V was cut by 6 bases and J by 3 bases, with 11 bases left in between. Some clones are missing from TCRdb's copy, which holds only in-frame ones; the method was immunoSEQ multiplex PCR. The top ten clones hold 0.3% to 0.45% of a sample with over 70,000 clones, 94% of them seen once. The chain joins TRBV6-1 to TRBJ2-5, with a possible D match to TRBD1 (6 bases). The TCR was taken from a human donor in good health. Input material: T cells isolated from PBMCs. CDR3 nucleotide sequence: TGTGCCAGCAGATACACAGGGAAAGAGACCCAGTACTTC. The encoded protein is CASRYTGKETQYF.